This T cell receptor (beta chain) was captured in a study of T-cell memory formation after mild COVID-19. Findings and caveats of the study: Some clones that responded were present in memory (sampled pre-infection), which suggests cross-reactive memory joined. A second wave expanding day 15 to 37 was CD4+-biased; contracting clones were balanced. Largely, contracting CD4+ clones fell within CM and EM, and contracting CD8+ clones within EMRA.

On this clonotype: What it binds is unknown.

5'RACE primed at constant segments yielded TCR alpha and TCR beta cDNA libraries bearing sample barcodes and UMIs. TCRdb used MiXCR to reprocess the 5' RACE reads, holding one entry per CDR3 protein. There are under 200,000 distinct CDR3 sequences in the sample; roughly 11% occur only once, and 3.5% to 4% lies in the top ten. Trimming removed 1 base from V and 0 bases from J; junction bases left unmatched: 3. Germline-derived CDR1 and CDR2 are SGHRS and YFSETQ. The length of the CDR3 is 18 residues. The TCR originated in a man between 18 and 29 years old who had mild COVID-19 (a few samples of this study predate the infection). Cell type and time point are not known. Sequencing used PBMCs or a T cell subset sorted from them (not recorded which). The rearrangement uses TRBV5-1 and TRBJ2-1, with 14 nucleotides matching TRBD2. The CDR3 region is CASSLRGTSGGSYNEQFF. CDR3 nucleotides: TGCGCCAGCAGCTTGAGAGGGACTAGCGGGGGCTCCTACAATGAGCAGTTCTTC.